These T cell receptor beta chains were read from a single sample in a study of blood T cell repertoires in COVID-19. Method: immunoSEQ multiplex PCR; TCRdb's copy keeps in-frame clones and lacks some. The sample yields roughly 180,000 clones, roughly 80% seen once. Sequenced material: PBMCs or T cells enriched from blood (not recorded which). These receptors were collected from a man in his fifties who had recovered from COVID-19. Each CDR3 is given with its conserved first and last residue. The D gene is left open where the match is weak. Clone size is given for some rows only: seen once, a few or many times, or a class if the clone is expanded.

>TRBV19|.|TRBJ2-1|.
CASSTQGSYNEQFF
TGTGCCAGTAGTACACAGGGCTCCTACAATGAGCAGTTCTTC
>TRBV9|.|TRBJ1-1|TRBD1
CASSVGDRVFTEAFF
TGTGCCAGCAGCGTAGGAGACAGGGTTTTCACTGAAGCTTTCTTT
>TRBV28|once|TRBJ2-7|.
CASSLANPRGSYEQYF
TGTGCCAGCAGTTTAGCTAACCCAAGGGGCTCCTACGAGCAGTACTTC
>TRBV19|.|TRBJ1-5|TRBD1
CASSKILHRGVHQPQHF
TGTGCCAGTAGTAAAATTTTGCACAGGGGAGTGCATCAGCCCCAGCATTTT
>TRBV5-4|few|TRBJ1-2|.
CASSLSSGTNYGYTF
TGTGCCAGCAGCTTGTCATCAGGGACTAACTATGGCTACACCTTC
>TRBV27|once|TRBJ1-1|.
CASSFLSGNTEAFF
TGTGCCAGCAGTTTTCTGTCAGGGAACACTGAAGCTTTCTTT
>TRBV7-9|.|TRBJ1-5|.
CASSLHGGADQPQHF
TGTGCCAGCAGCTTACACGGGGGTGCGGATCAGCCCCAGCATTTT
>TRBV3-1/TRBV3-2|.|TRBJ2-1|.
CASSPHNSYNEQFF
TGTGCCAGCAGCCCTCATAACAGTTACAATGAGCAGTTCTTC
>TRBV10-2|.|TRBJ2-7|TRBD2
CASSDPGGGSYAQYF
TGCGCCAGCAGTGATCCCGGGGGAGGGAGCTATGCGCAGTACTTC
>TRBV2|.|TRBJ2-7|TRBD1
CASSADRAVEQYF
TGTGCCAGCAGTGCTGACAGGGCCGTCGAGCAGTACTTC
>TRBV6-5|.|TRBJ1-1|.
CASSLVTGPEAFF
TGTGCCAGCAGTCTAGTGACAGGCCCTGAAGCTTTCTTT
>TRBV24-1|.|TRBJ2-5|.
CATSADLGASAEETQYF
TGTGCCACCAGTGCGGATCTCGGGGCTAGCGCTGAAGAGACCCAGTACTTC
>TRBV7-9|.|TRBJ1-1|.
CASSGGLGNTEAFF
TGTGCCAGCAGCGGCGGGTTGGGGAACACTGAAGCTTTCTTT
>TRBV23-1|once|TRBJ1-5|.
CASSQFWGDNQPQHF
TGCGCCAGCAGTCAATTCTGGGGGGACAATCAGCCCCAGCATTTT
>TRBV27|once|TRBJ2-5|.
CASSHYSGKETQYF
TGTGCCAGCAGTCACTACTCAGGGAAAGAGACCCAGTACTTC
>TRBV19|.|TRBJ1-2|TRBD1
CASSTYNRGFSGYTF
TGTGCCAGTAGCACTTATAACAGGGGTTTCTCTGGCTACACCTTC
>TRBV28|.|TRBJ1-1|TRBD1
CASSPHRGSTEAFF
TGTGCCAGCAGTCCCCACAGGGGCAGCACTGAAGCTTTCTTT
>TRBV21-1|.|TRBJ1-6|.
CAREGPPALSPLHF
TGTGCCAGGGAGGGGCCGCCCGCGTTATCACCCCTCCACTTT
>TRBV29-1|.|TRBJ2-7|TRBD2
CSVRPSGNSYEQYF
TGCAGCGTTCGCCCTAGCGGTAACTCCTACGAGCAGTACTTC
>TRBV14|.|TRBJ2-1|.
CASSQPGLIYNEQFF
TGTGCCAGCAGCCAGCCGGGACTTATATACAATGAGCAGTTCTTC